One and the same sample provided the 21 T cell receptor beta chains below, sequenced in a study of PD-1 blockade in classical Hodgkin lymphoma. Method: immunoSEQ multiplex PCR; TCRdb's copy keeps in-frame clones and lacks some. This table holds approximately 99,000 clones, about four fifths found once. All patients relapsed after autologous stem cell transplantation, and brentuximab vedotin exposure varied. The specimen was peripheral blood mononuclear cells (PBMCs), collected before the second cycle of nivolumab. These receptors came from a human donor with classical Hodgkin lymphoma.

This sequence joins TRBV2 and TRBJ2-1; a weak D match, TRBD2 (6 bases). With 5 bases removed from V and 1 base from J, the gap between germline ends came to 12 bases. Germline V gene data show CDR1 as SNHLY and CDR2 as FYNNEI. The CDR3 is 15 residues long. CDR3: CASSFSGPSYNEQFF. The CDR3 DNA sequence: TGTGCCAGCAGTTTCAGCGGGCCTTCCTACAATGAGCAGTTCTTC.

V usage is TRBV29-1 and J usage is TRBJ2-7; TRBD2 matches at 7 bases. V trimming: 7 bases; J trimming: 6 bases; junction bases outside the gene matches: 12. Germline CDR1 reads SQVTM; CDR2 reads ANQGSEA. The CDR3 is 13 amino acids. The CDR3 loop is CSGGSGMRGEQYF. CDR3 nucleotides: TGCAGCGGCGGGAGCGGGATGAGAGGCGAGCAGTACTTC.

The CDR3 DNA sequence: TGTGCCAGTAGACTCGCTGCCCGGGACAGGGGTTTCGGCTACACCTTC. Translated: CASRLAARDRGFGYTF. The gene calls are TRBV19 and TRBJ1-2; 10 bases are shared with TRBD1. The V gene's germline CDR1 is LNHDA and CDR2 SQIVND (reference sequence). J lost 8 bases, V lost 6 bases, and 15 bases had no gene match. The CDR3 spans 16 residues.

DNA for the CDR3: TGTGCCAGCAGCTTATGGGGGAGCTACGAGCAGTACTTC. Encoded protein: CASSLWGSYEQYF. This chain uses TRBV7-2 with TRBJ2-7; D tentatively reads TRBD1 or TRBD2 (5 bases each). Germline V gene lookup returns CDR1 SGHTA and CDR2 FQGNSA. V lost 2 bases to trimming and J lost 3 bases, with 8 bases between them. The CDR3 runs 13 residues.

V and J are TRBV27 and TRBJ2-4, with D perhaps given as TRBD1 or TRBD2 (5 bases each). The ends were cut back, 2 bases at V and 1 base at J, with 6 bases in the middle. The CDR3 loop spans 14 amino acids. CDR1 is MNHEY and CDR2 is SMNVEV in the germline V gene (reference sequence). For the CDR3, the DNA is TGTGCCAGCAGTTTAGGGACGGCCAAAAACATTCAGTACTTC. Amino acids: CASSLGTAKNIQYF.

V usage is TRBV7-8 and J usage is TRBJ2-5, with 7 bases lining up with TRBD1. V dropped 7 bases and J dropped 1; count of bases not matched to a gene: 3. Looked up from germline, CDR1 is SGHVS and CDR2 is FQNEAQ. This CDR3 has 13 residues. The CDR3 loop is CASNRQGQETQYF. The CDR3 DNA sequence: TGTGCCAGCAACCGACAGGGCCAAGAGACCCAGTACTTC. The whole variable domain, filled in from reference TRBV7-8 and TRBJ2-5, reads GAGVSQSPRYKVAKRGQDVALRCDPISGHVSLFWYQQALGQGPEFLTYFQNEAQLDKSGLPSDRFFAERPEGSVSTLKIQRTQQEDSAVYLCASNRQGQETQYFGPGTRLLVL.

This clone is medium-sized. The V call is TRBV2, the J call TRBJ1-2, with TRBD1 matching 7 bases. The junction had 16 bases not matched to a gene; V was cut back by 4 bases and J by 8 bases. The CDR3 extends over 16 amino acids. Germline CDR1 reads SNHLY; CDR2 reads FYNNEI. CDR3: CASSGQIDRETHGYTF. DNA for the CDR3: TGTGCCAGCAGTGGGCAGATAGACAGGGAAACTCACGGCTACACCTTC.

This clone was detected only a few times. This chain connects TRBV27 to TRBJ1-1; no clear D gene. The germline V and J ends were trimmed by 1 base and 4 bases, with 7 bases remaining between them. CDR1 and CDR2 (germline): MNHEY, SMNVEV (reference sequence). This CDR3 has 13 amino acids. The CDR3 loop is CASSLLGSTEAFF. The CDR3, as DNA: TGTGCCAGCAGTTTATTGGGGAGCACTGAAGCTTTCTTT.

The chain employs TRBV6-1 and TRBJ2-3, with 11 positions matching TRBD1. In germline, CDR1 is MNHNS, CDR2 SASEGT. V gave up 3 bases and J gave up 4 bases; unmatched junction bases: 3. The CDR3 has 15 amino acids. CDR3 loop: CASSDRDRGSDTQYF. The CDR3 region has the DNA TGTGCCAGCAGTGACCGGGACAGGGGGTCAGATACGCAGTATTTT.

This clone appeared a few times. The rearrangement joins TRBV4-2 to TRBJ1-2; 8 bases align to TRBD1. Germline V gene lookup returns CDR1 LGHNA and CDR2 YNFKEQ. The CDR3 runs 17 residues. V lost 5 bases to trimming and J lost 1 base; unmatched junction nucleotides: 12. The chain's CDR3 is CASSLARQGPINYGYTF. CDR3 in DNA: TGTGCCAGCAGCTTAGCCAGACAGGGGCCCATTAACTATGGCTACACCTTC.

This chain joins TRBV6-6 and TRBJ2-7; 12 nucleotides agree with TRBD2. Germline V gives CDR1 MNHNY, CDR2 SVGAGI (reference sequence). V was pared by 6 bases and J by 6 bases, with 6 bases of the junction left unmatched. The CDR3 runs to 14 residues. This CDR3 reads CASRTTSGSGEQYF. The CDR3 region has the DNA TGTGCCAGCAGAACGACTAGCGGGAGCGGCGAGCAGTACTTC.

The CDR3 region has the DNA TGTGCCAGCAGTTCGTACGGGCAGGGGTTACAAGAGACCCAGTACTTC. The encoded protein is CASSSYGQGLQETQYF. V and J are TRBV27 and TRBJ2-5; a weak D match, TRBD1 (6 bases). Looked up from germline, CDR1 is MNHEY and CDR2 is SMNVEV (reference sequence). The CDR3 extends over 16 amino acids. Trimming took 4 bases from V and 2 from J, leaving 17 bases between them.

The V call is TRBV7-6, the J call TRBJ1-3; D not certain. V gave up 2 bases and J gave up 0 bases, with 11 bases separating them. This CDR3 region has 16 residues. Germline V CDR1 and CDR2: SGHVS, FNYEAQ. In nucleotides, the CDR3 is TGTGCCAGCAGCTTATTTCGAGGACTCTCTGGAAACACCATATATTTT. This sequence encodes CASSLFRGLSGNTIYF.

CDR3 loop: CASKESLAGETQYF. Here the CDR3 DNA reads TGCGCCAGCAAGGAATCGCTAGCGGGGGAGACCCAGTACTTC. The chain joins TRBV5-1 to TRBJ2-5; 9 positions match TRBD2. The CDR3 has 14 residues. The V gene end was trimmed by 6 bases and the J gene end by 5 bases; junction bases not matched to a gene: 8. The germline V gene has CDR1 SGHRS and CDR2 YFSETQ.

This clone was counted a few times. The V gene is TRBV19, the J gene TRBJ1-5, with D possibly matching TRBD1 (6 bases). Trimming shortened V by 1 base and J by 5 bases, and 12 bases separated the two germline ends. The length of the CDR3 is 15 residues. Looked up from germline, CDR1 is LNHDA and CDR2 is SQIVND (reference sequence). The CDR3 DNA reads TGTGCCAGTAGTATAGTCCGCAGGGGCCATCAGCCCCAGCATTTT. This codes for CASSIVRRGHQPQHF.

V is TRBV27 and J is TRBJ2-7, with 11 bases matching TRBD2. The germline V gene encodes CDR1 MNHEY and CDR2 SMNVEV (reference sequence). The ends lost 0 bases at V and 6 bases at J; junction bases unmatched: 7. The CDR3 spans 16 residues. CDR3 region: CASSLSPGGLAVEQYF. CDR3 in DNA: TGTGCCAGCAGTTTATCCCCAGGGGGACTAGCGGTCGAGCAGTACTTC.

This chain joins TRBV6-1 and TRBJ1-1; unclear D gene. The V gene lost 10 bases and the J gene lost 1 base, with 13 bases spanning the gap. There are 13 residues in the CDR3. Looked up from germline, CDR1 is MNHNS and CDR2 is SASEGT. CDR3 nucleotides: TGTGCCAACGTCCGGGCTACGAACACTGAAGCTTTCTTT. This codes for CANVRATNTEAFF.

The chain carries TRBV5-5 and TRBJ1-2, with 8 bases lining up with TRBD1. CDR1 and CDR2 (germline): SGHKS, YYEKEE (reference sequence). The V segment lost 5 bases and the J segment 3 bases; nucleotides outside the gene matches: 9. The CDR3 runs to 15 residues. The CDR3, as DNA: TGTGCCAGCAGTCCTTCCGGGACAGGACACTATGGCTACACCTTC. This gives the protein CASSPSGTGHYGYTF. The full variable domain, its missing parts supplied by reference TRBV5-5 and TRBJ1-2, is DAGVTQSPTHLIKTRGQQVTLRCSPISGHKSVSWYQQVLGQGPQFIFQYYEKEERGRGNFPDRFSARQFPNYSSELNVNALLLGDSALYLCASSPSGTGHYGYTFGSGTRLTVV.

This chain joins TRBV27 and TRBJ2-7; possibly TRBD2 for D (6 bases). This CDR3 comprises 16 residues. Germline values: CDR1 MNHEY, CDR2 SMNVEV (reference sequence). With 8 bases removed from V and 1 base from J, the gap between germline ends came to 21 bases. The CDR3 region is CASRPRVWEASYEQYF. DNA of the CDR3: TGTGCCAGCCGCCCCCGGGTGTGGGAGGCTTCCTACGAGCAGTACTTC.

The J gene is TRBJ2-1, the V gene TRBV2; maybe TRBD1 (5 bases). V lost 5 bases and J lost 12, with 11 bases in between. This CDR3 contains 11 residues. Germline CDR1 is SNHLY and CDR2 is FYNNEI. The CDR3 is CASSPGYLQFF. The CDR3 DNA reads TGTGCCAGCAGTCCAGGGTATCTGCAGTTCTTC. Filled out from reference TRBV2 and TRBJ2-1, the complete variable domain reads EPEVTQTPSHQVTQMGQEVILRCVPISNHLYFYWYRQILGQKVEFLVSFYNNEISEKSEIFDDQFSVERPDGSNFTLKIRSTKLEDSAMYFCASSPGYLQFFGPGTRLTVL.

This clone was seen more than once but under ten times. The rearrangement links TRBV5-1 to TRBJ2-1; D is uncertain. CDR1 SGHRS and CDR2 YFSETQ come from the germline V gene. Trimming removed 1 base from V and 6 bases from J, with 8 bases in between. The CDR3 is 13 residues long. Here the CDR3 reads CASSLSRSNEQFF. CDR3 nucleotides: TGCGCCAGCAGCTTGTCCCGGAGCAATGAGCAGTTCTTC.